Below are 27 T cell receptor beta chains sequenced from a single sample in a study of intratumoral heterogeneity in liver cancer. The protocol was immunoSEQ multiplex PCR, while the TCRdb copy is restricted to in-frame clones and leaves out a portion. Of thousands of clones detected, approximately 71% appear once; the ten largest clones hold over 20%. Sequenced material: tumor-adjacent normal tissue, taken before any cancer treatment. Source of these receptors: an older man with hepatocellular carcinoma.

CDR3 amino acids: CASSRAGGPLDTQYF. CDR3 DNA sequence: TGTGCCAGTAGTAGAGCGGGGGGGCCCCTAGATACGCAGTATTTT. The chain carries TRBV19 and TRBJ2-3; 10 bases align to TRBD2. CDR3 length: 15 amino acids. Germline CDR1 is LNHDA and CDR2 is SQIVND (reference sequence). The ends lost 4 bases at V and 5 bases at J; junction bases unmatched: 6.

This clone counts as large. The genes are TRBV2 and TRBJ2-3; 10 nucleotides agree with TRBD2. The germline V gene encodes CDR1 SNHLY and CDR2 FYNNEI. The CDR3 spans 19 residues. V gave up 1 base and J gave up 2 bases; unmatched junction bases: 12. The CDR3 is CASSEDPLLAGGLTDTQYF. CDR3 DNA: TGTGCCAGCAGTGAAGACCCCCTCTTAGCGGGGGGACTCACAGATACGCAGTATTTT.

This clone has a single count. The J gene is TRBJ2-3, the V gene TRBV5-5; D unclear. Trimming shortened V by 6 bases and J by 0 bases, and 14 bases separated the two germline ends. The CDR3 is 15 amino acids. CDR1 is SGHKS and CDR2 is YYEKEE in the germline V gene (reference sequence). The CDR3 bases are TGTGCCAGCACCCCAGGCGGCGCTAGCACAGATACGCAGTATTTT. This gives the protein CASTPGGASTDTQYF. The entire variable domain, with the rest obtained from reference TRBV5-5 and TRBJ2-3, is as follows: DAGVTQSPTHLIKTRGQQVTLRCSPISGHKSVSWYQQVLGQGPQFIFQYYEKEERGRGNFPDRFSARQFPNYSSELNVNALLLGDSALYLCASTPGGASTDTQYFGPGTRLTVL.

This sequence joins TRBV29-1 and TRBJ2-1, with 11 bases identical to TRBD1. Germline V gene data show CDR1 as SQVTM and CDR2 as ANQGSEA. This CDR3 has 14 amino acids. Trimming at V came to 3 bases and at J to 4 bases, leaving 2 bases not matched to a gene. The CDR3 DNA reads as TGCAGCGTTGACCGGGACAGGGGGTACAATGAGCAGTTCTTC. This codes for CSVDRDRGYNEQFF.

This clone was found a few times. The rearrangement uses TRBV5-1 and TRBJ2-7; 8 bases map to TRBD2. Germline V lookup: CDR1 SGHRS, CDR2 YFSETQ. V was clipped by 1 base and J by 7 bases; unmatched bases: 10. CDR3 size: 15 residues. This chain's CDR3 is CASSLTGGLLGEQYF. The CDR3 DNA reads TGCGCCAGCAGCTTGACGGGGGGGCTCTTGGGAGAGCAGTACTTC.

This chain connects TRBV4-2 to TRBJ1-1; D is possibly TRBD1 (6 bases). The CDR3 runs 13 residues. CDR1 is LGHNA, CDR2 YNFKEQ, per germline. Trimming removed 2 bases at V and 11 bases at J, with 15 bases between. The CDR3 loop reads CASSQPGANQAFF. As DNA, the CDR3 is TGTGCCAGCAGCCAACCAGGGGCGAATCAGGCTTTCTTT.

The J gene is TRBJ1-1, the V gene TRBV2; no clear D gene. V was pared by 3 bases and J by 7 bases, with 15 bases between. Germline V gene data show CDR1 as SNHLY and CDR2 as FYNNEI. The CDR3 covers 14 residues. CDR3 in amino acids: CASSDPRPPVEAFF. In nucleotides, the CDR3 is TGTGCCAGCAGTGACCCTAGACCCCCCGTTGAAGCTTTCTTT.

This chain connects TRBV7-3 to TRBJ2-3; TRBD2 matches 8 bases. CDR1 is SGHTA, CDR2 FQGTGA, per germline. With 2 bases clipped from V and 5 bases from J, the junction kept 6 bases outside the gene matches. The CDR3 sequence is 15 residues long. CDR3 DNA sequence: TGTGCCAGCAGCTTAGCCGGGGGGGCCGGAGATACGCAGTATTTT. Its translation: CASSLAGGAGDTQYF.

V and J are TRBV27 and TRBJ2-2, with D perhaps matching TRBD1 (6 bases). Trimming left V 0 bases short and J 4 bases short, with 12 bases between. Per germline, CDR1 MNHEY and CDR2 SMNVEV (reference sequence). The length of the CDR3 is 16 residues. The chain's CDR3 is CASSLSGQGRTGELFF. The CDR3 DNA sequence: TGTGCCAGCAGTTTATCGGGCCAGGGGCGCACCGGGGAGCTGTTTTTT.

The rearrangement joins TRBV3-1 (or the pseudogene TRBV3-2) to TRBJ1-6; D gene ambiguous. The ends were cut back, 4 bases at V and 7 bases at J, with 5 bases in the middle. There are 12 residues in the CDR3. Germline CDR1 is LGHDT and CDR2 is YNNKEL (reference sequence). The CDR3 loop is CASSPSNSPLHF. CDR3 nucleotides: TGTGCCAGCAGCCCATCAAATTCACCCCTCCACTTT.

J is TRBJ2-2 and V is TRBV9, with 10 bases that match TRBD1. CDR1 SGDLS and CDR2 YYNGEE come from the germline V gene. Trimming at V came to 3 bases and at J to 6 bases, leaving 14 bases not matched to a gene. The CDR3 extends over 18 amino acids. The CDR3 DNA follows: TGTGCCAGCAGCGAGCCCCGTCCCACCGGGACAGGGGCCGGGGAGCTGTTTTTT. Its translation: CASSEPRPTGTGAGELFF. The entire variable domain, with the rest obtained from reference TRBV9 and TRBJ2-2, is as follows: DSGVTQTPKHLITATGQRVTLRCSPRSGDLSVYWYQQSLDQGLQFLIQYYNGEERAKGNILERFSAQQFPDLHSELNLSSLELGDSALYFCASSEPRPTGTGAGELFFGEGSRLTVL.

The chain has TRBV5-1 and TRBJ2-2, with 7 bases fitting TRBD2. Looked up from germline, CDR1 is SGHRS and CDR2 is YFSETQ. V shed 1 base, J shed 4 bases, and the junction held 4 bases outside the gene matches. The length of the CDR3 is 15 residues. The CDR3 here is CASSLSGGITGELFF. The CDR3 nucleotides read TGCGCCAGCAGCTTGTCCGGGGGGATCACCGGGGAGCTGTTTTTT. Full variable domain (outside the CDR3, taken from reference TRBV5-1 and TRBJ2-2): KAGVTQTPRYLIKTRGQQVTLSCSPISGHRSVSWYQQTPGQGLQFLFEYFSETQRNKGNFPGRFSGRQFSNSRSEMNVSTLELGDSALYLCASSLSGGITGELFFGEGSRLTVL.

The chain joins TRBV30 to TRBJ1-2; tentatively, D is TRBD1 (5 bases). The CDR3 loop spans 13 amino acids. Germline CDR1 and CDR2: GTSNPN and SVGIG (reference sequence). V lost 1 base and J 2 bases, leaving 8 bases between the germline ends. The CDR3 coding sequence is TGTGCCTGGAGTGCGGGACTGAACTATGGCTACACCTTC. This translates into CAWSAGLNYGYTF.

The V call is TRBV6-2 or TRBV6-3, the J call TRBJ2-1; D is unclear. Germline-derived CDR1 and CDR2 are MNHEY and SVGEGT. V dropped 2 bases and J dropped 6 bases, with 11 bases sitting between them. The CDR3 extends over 14 amino acids. The CDR3 bases are TGTGCCAGCAGTTACATCGTGAACTCCAATGAGCAGTTCTTC. Amino acids: CASSYIVNSNEQFF.

V is TRBV7-2 and J is TRBJ1-3; D not resolved. Trimming took 5 bases from V and 2 from J, leaving 13 bases between them. CDR3 length: 15 amino acids. Germline loops: CDR1 SGHTA, CDR2 FQGNSA. The CDR3 reads CASSPTPGAGNTIYF. The CDR3 DNA follows: TGTGCCAGCAGCCCGACTCCCGGGGCTGGAAACACCATATATTTT.

The V call is TRBV7-3, the J call TRBJ2-7, with TRBD1 matching over 10 bases. The CDR3 is made up of 13 amino acids. With V trimmed by 5 bases and J by 4 bases, 2 bases remained unmatched. The germline V gene has CDR1 SGHTA and CDR2 FQGTGA. In DNA form, the CDR3 reads TGTGCCAGCAGCATGGACAGGGGGTACGAGCAGTACTTC. It is translated as CASSMDRGYEQYF.

This clone showed up just a few times. The chain links TRBV4-2 to TRBJ2-7, with a tentative D call TRBD2 (5 bases). Between the trimmed V and J ends, which lost 5 bases and 7 bases, there was a span of 15 bases. The CDR3 extends over 13 amino acids. Looked up from germline, CDR1 is LGHNA and CDR2 is YNFKEQ. The CDR3 spells CASSEPGVGEQYF. CDR3 DNA sequence: TGTGCCAGCAGCGAACCCGGGGTGGGGGAGCAGTACTTC.

This rearrangement joins TRBV12-3 or TRBV12-4 to TRBJ1-3; TRBD1 might be the D (5 bases). CDR3 length equals 13 residues. V lost 8 bases to trimming and J lost 4 bases, with 12 bases between them. Here the CDR3 reads CASDAREGNTIYF. The CDR3 DNA sequence: TGTGCCAGCGACGCCAGGGAAGGAAACACCATATATTTT.

This rearrangement joins TRBV12-3 or TRBV12-4 to TRBJ1-2, with D unresolved. This CDR3 is built from 13 residues. Trimming cost V 2 bases and J 3 bases, with 7 bases left between them. The CDR3 loop is CASSLNFYYGYTF. DNA for the CDR3: TGTGCCAGCAGTTTAAATTTCTACTATGGCTACACCTTC.

The V gene is TRBV6-5, the J gene TRBJ1-1; D unresolved. This CDR3 has 11 amino acids. V gave up 7 bases and J gave up 9 bases, with 12 bases separating them. Germline CDR1 and CDR2: MNHEY and SVGAGI. The DNA for the CDR3 is TGTGCCAGCAAGACTCGAACCCAAGCTTTCTTT. It encodes CASKTRTQAFF.

A single count supports this clone. The chain uses TRBV23-1 and TRBJ2-2; D unresolved. TRBV23-1 is recorded as an ORF, its role being uncertain. V lost 3 bases to trimming and J lost 1 base, with 0 bases between them. The CDR3 runs to 12 residues. CDR3 bases: TGCGCCAGCAGTCAGAACACCGGGGAGCTGTTTTTT. This translates into CASSQNTGELFF.

V and J are TRBV6-5 and TRBJ1-1, with D possibly matching TRBD1 (6 bases). The germline V and J ends were trimmed by 6 bases and 10 bases, with 21 bases remaining between them. Germline lookup yields CDR1 MNHEY and CDR2 SVGAGI. The CDR3 length is 14 residues. CDR3 region: CASSLNRASTGAFF. DNA of the CDR3: TGTGCCAGCAGCCTTAACAGGGCCTCAACGGGAGCTTTCTTT.

The chain is built from TRBV2 and TRBJ2-5; tentatively, D is TRBD2 (7 bases). The CDR3 has 16 residues. The germline gives CDR1 SNHLY, CDR2 FYNNEI. V lost 5 bases, J lost 0 bases, and 16 bases lay in between. CDR3 residues: CASSFPGGTYQETQYF. As DNA, the CDR3 is TGTGCCAGCAGTTTCCCGGGGGGCACGTACCAAGAGACCCAGTACTTC.

Here the CDR3 DNA reads TGTGCCAGCAGCTTAGGTATGGGGATCTTCAATGAGCAGTTCTTC. This translates into CASSLGMGIFNEQFF. This chain connects TRBV7-2 to TRBJ2-1; no reliable D call. This CDR3 has 15 amino acids. V was cut by 1 base and J by 6 bases, with 13 bases left in between. Germline V lookup: CDR1 SGHTA, CDR2 FQGNSA.

This clone appeared a few times. The V call is TRBV5-6, the J call TRBJ2-7; TRBD2 might be the D (7 bases). Germline V CDR1 and CDR2: SGHDT, YYEEEE. The CDR3 is made up of 14 amino acids. Trimming stripped 9 bases from V and 2 bases from J, with 18 bases between. The CDR3 nucleotides are TGTGCCACCACCTTAGGGGGAGGGCCCTACGAGCAGTACTTC. It encodes CATTLGGGPYEQYF. Filled out from reference TRBV5-6 and TRBJ2-7, the complete variable domain reads DAGVTQSPTHLIKTRGQQVTLRCSPKSGHDTVSWYQQALGQGPQFIFQYYEEEERQRGNFPDRFSGHQFPNYSSELNVNALLLGDSALYLCATTLGGGPYEQYFGPGTRLTVT.

V and J are TRBV3-1 (or the pseudogene TRBV3-2) and TRBJ2-7; 10 bases map to TRBD1. The trim removed 2 bases at V and 6 bases at J, leaving 10 bases unmatched. Per germline, CDR1 LGHDT and CDR2 YNNKEL (reference sequence). This CDR3 comprises 16 residues. CDR3 nucleotide sequence: TGTGCCAGCAGCCAAACCGCCGGGACAGGGGTTGCCGAGCAGTACTTC. Amino acids: CASSQTAGTGVAEQYF.

The CDR3 DNA sequence: TGTGCCAGCAGCTTGCGGACAGGGGGCCTCCGAAACACTGAAGCTTTCTTT. Protein product: CASSLRTGGLRNTEAFF. V and J are TRBV13 and TRBJ1-1; 11 nucleotides agree with TRBD1. In germline, CDR1 is PRHDT, CDR2 FYEKMQ (reference sequence). J was trimmed by 2 bases and V by 3 bases; bases with no gene match: 8. This CDR3 has 17 residues.